The 14 T cell receptor beta chains below all came from one sample that was sequenced in a study of blood T cell repertoires in COVID-19. TCRdb keeps only in-frame clones here, not all; method: immunoSEQ multiplex PCR. The table lists 50,000 to 70,000 clones, around three quarters of them singletons. The material sequenced was peripheral blood. These receptors all stem from a man in his sixties with acute or convalescent COVID-19.

The chain has TRBV5-1 and TRBJ2-7; TRBD2 agrees at 10 bases. This CDR3 comprises 14 residues. The germline V gene encodes CDR1 SGHRS and CDR2 YFSETQ. V shed 2 bases, J shed 6 bases, and the junction held 5 bases outside the gene matches. The CDR3 DNA follows: TGCGCCAGCAGCTTCCCCGCTAGCGGGAGCGAGCAGTACTTC. The encoded protein is CASSFPASGSEQYF. Combining the CDR3 with reference TRBV5-1 and TRBJ2-7 gives the whole variable domain KAGVTQTPRYLIKTRGQQVTLSCSPISGHRSVSWYQQTPGQGLQFLFEYFSETQRNKGNFPGRFSGRQFSNSRSEMNVSTLELGDSALYLCASSFPASGSEQYFGPGTRLTVT.

J is TRBJ1-1 and V is TRBV2; D gene ambiguous. CDR1 and CDR2 from the germline V gene are SNHLY and FYNNEI. V was trimmed by 10 bases and J by 6 bases, leaving 15 bases between them. The CDR3 extends over 12 amino acids. The CDR3 bases are TGTGCCAAACGAGGACTGACTTCTGAAGCTTTCTTT. This translates into CAKRGLTSEAFF.

The V and J genes are TRBV28 and TRBJ2-3, with 9 bases fitting TRBD2. The CDR3 is 15 amino acids. Per the germline V gene, CDR1 is MDHEN and CDR2 is SYDVKM. V lost 6 bases and J lost 4; bases outside the gene matches: 8. CDR3 sequence (DNA): TGTGCCAGCAGCCCCAGCGGGAGGAGCCCAGATACGCAGTATTTT. Translated, it gives CASSPSGRSPDTQYF.

This clone was seen only a few times. The chain employs TRBV5-4 and TRBJ1-1, with D hard to call. The CDR3 length is 14 residues. In germline, CDR1 is SGHNT, CDR2 YYREEE (reference sequence). Trimming shortened V by 4 bases and J by 5 bases, and 15 bases separated the two germline ends. CDR3: CASSPNRPGTEAFF. The CDR3 DNA reads as TGTGCCAGCAGCCCCAATCGGCCGGGAACTGAAGCTTTCTTT.

V gene TRBV11-2 combines with J gene TRBJ2-2; a possible D gene is TRBD2 (6 bases). V lost 3 bases and J lost 3, with 8 bases in between. In germline, CDR1 is SGHAT, CDR2 FQNNGV. CDR3 length: 14 residues. The CDR3 region is CASSFSGDTGELFF. CDR3 nucleotide sequence: TGTGCCAGCAGCTTCTCGGGGGACACCGGGGAGCTGTTTTTT.

The J gene is TRBJ1-2, the V gene TRBV20-1; D is undetermined. The germline CDR1 and CDR2 sequences are DFQATT and SNEGSKA (reference sequence). The CDR3 loop spans 9 amino acids. Trimming pared 6 bases from V and 7 bases from J, leaving 6 bases between. This CDR3 reads CSALPGYTF. DNA for the CDR3: TGCAGTGCCCTCCCTGGCTACACCTTC.

The chain recombines TRBV20-1 with TRBJ2-3; D remains ambiguous. The CDR3 loop spans 13 amino acids. V was clipped by 3 bases and J by 1 base, with 8 bases between them. Germline V gene lookup returns CDR1 DFQATT and CDR2 SNEGSKA (reference sequence). In DNA, the CDR3 is TGCAGTGCTAGTGTAGGAGGCACAGATACGCAGTATTTT. Translated: CSASVGGTDTQYF.

The chain uses TRBV4-2 and TRBJ2-3; D may be TRBD2 (6 bases). Germline V CDR1 and CDR2: LGHNA, YNFKEQ. The CDR3 covers 15 residues. V dropped 2 bases and J dropped 3 bases, with 12 bases sitting between them. The CDR3 spells CASSQKGTHTDTQYF. CDR3 sequence (DNA): TGTGCCAGCAGCCAAAAGGGGACTCATACAGATACGCAGTATTTT.

CDR3 in DNA: TGTGCCAGCAGCCCGACTAGCGGGCCCACCGGGGAGCTGTTTTTT. Amino acids: CASSPTSGPTGELFF. The V and J genes are TRBV4-2 and TRBJ2-2; 10 bases map to TRBD2. Trimming cost V 4 bases and J 4 bases; bases outside gene matches: 3. This CDR3 spans 15 amino acids. From germline, CDR1 is LGHNA and CDR2 YNFKEQ.

This clone occurred a few times. This chain joins TRBV3-1 (or the pseudogene TRBV3-2) and TRBJ1-2; 8 bases are a match to TRBD1. The CDR3 is made up of 14 amino acids. J gave up 4 bases and V 5 bases, and 6 bases lay outside the gene matches. Germline loops: CDR1 LGHDT, CDR2 YNNKEL (reference sequence). The CDR3 nucleotides are TGTGCCAGCAGCGCACAGGGGGTATCCTATGGCTACACCTTC. Its protein is CASSAQGVSYGYTF.

This clone was counted a single time. The V and J genes are TRBV3-1 (or the pseudogene TRBV3-2) and TRBJ1-2; D not certain. V lost 3 bases and J lost 2, with 7 bases in between. CDR3 length equals 13 residues. Germline CDR1 is LGHDT and CDR2 is YNNKEL (reference sequence). The CDR3: CASSQDLNYGYTF. The CDR3, as DNA: TGTGCCAGCAGCCAGGACTTAAACTATGGCTACACCTTC.

Remarks on this clone: Other DNA sequences in this specimen translate into the identical CDR3. The chain combines TRBV24-1 with TRBJ2-1; 8 bases map to TRBD2. The CDR3 has 14 residues. J gave up 7 bases and V 5 bases, and 6 bases lay outside the gene matches. Germline V gives CDR1 KGHDR, CDR2 SFDVKD. DNA of the CDR3: TGTGCCACCAGTGGGTCGGGAGGGCCAAATGAGCAGTTCTTC. The encoded protein is CATSGSGGPNEQFF.

V gene TRBV21-1 combines with J gene TRBJ2-1; the table names TRBD2, a call not compared with the DNA. TRBV21-1 is recorded as a pseudogene. There are 14 residues in the CDR3. CDR3 bases: TGTGCCAGCAGCGAGGGACTAGCTCTACTCGAGCAGTTCTTC. Translated: CASSEGLALLEQFF.

This clone appeared a single time. The J gene is TRBJ1-5, the V gene TRBV28; D may be TRBD1 (5 bases). Germline CDR1 MDHEN, CDR2 SYDVKM. V was trimmed by 4 bases and J by 0 bases, leaving 13 bases between them. CDR3 length: 16 residues. In nucleotides, the CDR3 is TGTGCCAGCAGTTCACCCGACAGTTATAGCAATCAGCCCCAGCATTTT. This sequence encodes CASSSPDSYSNQPQHF.